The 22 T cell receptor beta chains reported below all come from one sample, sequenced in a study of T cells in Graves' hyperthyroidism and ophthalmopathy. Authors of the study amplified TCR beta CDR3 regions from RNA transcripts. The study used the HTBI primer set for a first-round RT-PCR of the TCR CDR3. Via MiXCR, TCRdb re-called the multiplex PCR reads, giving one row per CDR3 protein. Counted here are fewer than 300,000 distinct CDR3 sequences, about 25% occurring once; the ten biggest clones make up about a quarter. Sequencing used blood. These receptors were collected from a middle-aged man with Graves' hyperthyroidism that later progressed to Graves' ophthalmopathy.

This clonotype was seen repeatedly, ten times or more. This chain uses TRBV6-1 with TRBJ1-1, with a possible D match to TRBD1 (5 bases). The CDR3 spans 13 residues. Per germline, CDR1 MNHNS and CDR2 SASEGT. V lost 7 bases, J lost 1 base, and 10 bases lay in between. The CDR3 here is CASTKQANTEAFF. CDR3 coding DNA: TGTGCCAGCACGAAACAGGCGAACACTGAAGCTTTCTTT.

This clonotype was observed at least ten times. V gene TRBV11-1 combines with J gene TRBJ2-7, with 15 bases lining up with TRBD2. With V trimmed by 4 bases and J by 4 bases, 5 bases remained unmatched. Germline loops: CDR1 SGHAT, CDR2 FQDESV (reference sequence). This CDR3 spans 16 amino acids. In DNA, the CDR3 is TGTGCCAGCAGCTGGGGACTAGCGGGAGGTTATTACGAGCAGTACTTC. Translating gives CASSWGLAGGYYEQYF.

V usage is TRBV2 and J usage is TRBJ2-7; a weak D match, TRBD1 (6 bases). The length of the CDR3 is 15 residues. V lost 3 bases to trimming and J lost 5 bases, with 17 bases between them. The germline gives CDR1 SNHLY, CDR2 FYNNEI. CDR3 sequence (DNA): TGTGCCAGCAGTGATGCCCGAGGGGGTAGAGACGAGCAGTACTTC. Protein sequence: CASSDARGGRDEQYF.

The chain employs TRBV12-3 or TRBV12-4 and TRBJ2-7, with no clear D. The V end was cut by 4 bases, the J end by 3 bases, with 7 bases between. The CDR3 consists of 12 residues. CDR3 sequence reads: CASSSSVYEQYF. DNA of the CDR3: TGTGCCAGCAGTTCGTCAGTCTACGAGCAGTACTTC.

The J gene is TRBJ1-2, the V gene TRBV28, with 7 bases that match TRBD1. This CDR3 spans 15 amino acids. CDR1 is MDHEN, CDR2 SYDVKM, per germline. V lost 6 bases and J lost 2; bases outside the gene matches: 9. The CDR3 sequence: CASSPAGTANYGYTF. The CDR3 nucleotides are TGTGCCAGCAGCCCAGCAGGGACAGCAAACTATGGCTACACCTTC.

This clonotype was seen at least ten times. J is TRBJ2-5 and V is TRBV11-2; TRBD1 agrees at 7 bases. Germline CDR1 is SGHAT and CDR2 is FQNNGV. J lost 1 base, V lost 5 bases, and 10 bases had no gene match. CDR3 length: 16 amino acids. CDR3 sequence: CASSTRQGDIQETQYF. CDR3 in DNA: TGTGCCAGCAGCACCCGACAGGGAGATATCCAAGAGACCCAGTACTTC.

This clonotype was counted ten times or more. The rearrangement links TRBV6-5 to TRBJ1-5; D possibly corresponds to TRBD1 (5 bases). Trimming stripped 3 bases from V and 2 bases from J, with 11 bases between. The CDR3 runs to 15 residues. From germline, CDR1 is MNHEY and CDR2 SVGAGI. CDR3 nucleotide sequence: TGTGCCAGCAGTTATGGGGGGGGAGGCAATCAGCCCCAGCATTTT. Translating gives CASSYGGGGNQPQHF.

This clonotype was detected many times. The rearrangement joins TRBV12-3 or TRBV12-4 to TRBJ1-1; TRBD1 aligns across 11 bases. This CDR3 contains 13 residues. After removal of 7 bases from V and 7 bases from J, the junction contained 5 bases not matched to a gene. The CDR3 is CASTRTGGNEAFF. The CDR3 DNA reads TGTGCCAGCACCCGGACAGGGGGCAATGAAGCTTTCTTT.

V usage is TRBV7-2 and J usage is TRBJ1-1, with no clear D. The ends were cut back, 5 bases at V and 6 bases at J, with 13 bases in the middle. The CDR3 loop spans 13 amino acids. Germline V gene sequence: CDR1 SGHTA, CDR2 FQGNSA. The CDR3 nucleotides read TGTGCCAGCAGCCTGAACCTAGTATCTGAAGCTTTCTTT. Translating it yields CASSLNLVSEAFF.

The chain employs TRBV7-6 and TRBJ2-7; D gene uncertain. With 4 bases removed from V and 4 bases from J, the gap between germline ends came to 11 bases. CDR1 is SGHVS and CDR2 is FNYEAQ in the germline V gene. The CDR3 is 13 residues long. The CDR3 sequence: CASSSTTVYEQYF. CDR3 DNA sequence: TGTGCCAGCAGCTCGACCACGGTATACGAGCAGTACTTC.

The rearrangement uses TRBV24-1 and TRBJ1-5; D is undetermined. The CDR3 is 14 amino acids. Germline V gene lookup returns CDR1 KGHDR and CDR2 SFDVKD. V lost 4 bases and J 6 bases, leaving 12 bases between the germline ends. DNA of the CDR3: TGTGCCACCAGTGACGAGAGGGCATCTCAGCCCCAGCATTTT. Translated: CATSDERASQPQHF.

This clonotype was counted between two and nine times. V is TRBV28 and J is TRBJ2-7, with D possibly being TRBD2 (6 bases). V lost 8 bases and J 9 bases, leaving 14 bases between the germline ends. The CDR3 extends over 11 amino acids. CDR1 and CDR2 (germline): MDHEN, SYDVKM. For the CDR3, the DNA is TGTGCCAGCGCTGGGGGAGGAGGGCAGTACTTC. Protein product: CASAGGGGQYF.

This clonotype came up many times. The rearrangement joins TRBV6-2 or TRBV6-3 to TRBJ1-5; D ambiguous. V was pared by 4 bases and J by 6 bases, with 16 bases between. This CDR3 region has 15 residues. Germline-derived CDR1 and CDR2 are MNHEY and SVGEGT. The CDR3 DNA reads TGTGCCAGCAGTTCCAACGACCCTGGGGTTCAGCCCCAGCATTTT. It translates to CASSSNDPGVQPQHF.

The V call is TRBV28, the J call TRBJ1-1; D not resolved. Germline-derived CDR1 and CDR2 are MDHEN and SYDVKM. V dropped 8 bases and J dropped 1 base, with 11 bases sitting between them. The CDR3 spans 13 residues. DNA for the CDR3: TGTGCCAGCCTGGGCGTCGAGAACACTGAAGCTTTCTTT. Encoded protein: CASLGVENTEAFF.

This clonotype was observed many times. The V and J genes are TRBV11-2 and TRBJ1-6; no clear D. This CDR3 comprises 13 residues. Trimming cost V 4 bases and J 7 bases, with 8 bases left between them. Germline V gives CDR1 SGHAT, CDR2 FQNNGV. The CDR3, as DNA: TGTGCCAGCAGCTCAGACCGAAATTCACCCCTCCACTTT. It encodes CASSSDRNSPLHF.

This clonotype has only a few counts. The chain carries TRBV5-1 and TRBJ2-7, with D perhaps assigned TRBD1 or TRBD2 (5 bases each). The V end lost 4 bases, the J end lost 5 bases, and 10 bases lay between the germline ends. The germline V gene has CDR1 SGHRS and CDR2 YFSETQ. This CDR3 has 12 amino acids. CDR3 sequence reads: CASSVGTHEQYF. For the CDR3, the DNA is TGCGCCAGCAGCGTCGGGACCCACGAGCAGTACTTC.

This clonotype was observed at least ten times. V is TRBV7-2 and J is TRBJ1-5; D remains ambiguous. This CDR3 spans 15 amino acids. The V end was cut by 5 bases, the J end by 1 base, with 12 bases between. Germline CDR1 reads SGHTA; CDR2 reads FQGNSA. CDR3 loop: CASSPRRSSNQPQHF. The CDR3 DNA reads TGTGCCAGCAGCCCTAGGAGATCGAGCAATCAGCCCCAGCATTTT.

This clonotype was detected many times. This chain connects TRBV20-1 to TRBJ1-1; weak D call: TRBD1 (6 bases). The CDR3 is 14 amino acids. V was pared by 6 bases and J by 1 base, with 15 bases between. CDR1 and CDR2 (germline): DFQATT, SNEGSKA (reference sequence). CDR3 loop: CSAPQQGPNTEAFF. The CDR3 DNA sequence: TGCAGTGCACCTCAACAGGGCCCGAACACTGAAGCTTTCTTT.

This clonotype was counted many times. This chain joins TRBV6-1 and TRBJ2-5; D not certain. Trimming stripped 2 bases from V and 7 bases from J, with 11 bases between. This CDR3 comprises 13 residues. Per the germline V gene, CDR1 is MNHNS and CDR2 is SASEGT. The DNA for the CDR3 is TGTGCCAGCAGTGAACGGGCCCCTTCGACCCAGTACTTC. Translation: CASSERAPSTQYF.

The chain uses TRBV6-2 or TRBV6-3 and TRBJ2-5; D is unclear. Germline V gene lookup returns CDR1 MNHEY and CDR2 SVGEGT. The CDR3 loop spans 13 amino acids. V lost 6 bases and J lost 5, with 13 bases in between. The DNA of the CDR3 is TGTGCCAGCAGACTTTCCTCCCTTGAGACCCAGTACTTC. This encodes CASRLSSLETQYF.

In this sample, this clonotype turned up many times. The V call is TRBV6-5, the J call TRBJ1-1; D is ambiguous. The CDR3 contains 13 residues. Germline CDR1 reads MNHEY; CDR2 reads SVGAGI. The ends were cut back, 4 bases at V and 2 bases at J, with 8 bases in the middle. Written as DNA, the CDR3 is TGTGCCAGCAGTTCGGCACTAAACACTGAAGCTTTCTTT. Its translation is CASSSALNTEAFF.

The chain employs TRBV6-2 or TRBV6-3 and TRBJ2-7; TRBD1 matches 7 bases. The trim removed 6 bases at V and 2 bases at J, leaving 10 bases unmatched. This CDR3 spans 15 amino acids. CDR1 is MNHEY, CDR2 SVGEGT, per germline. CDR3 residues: CASSPRDSFAYEQYF. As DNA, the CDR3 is TGTGCCAGCAGCCCCCGGGACAGCTTCGCCTACGAGCAGTACTTC.